A single sample is the source of the 31 T cell receptor beta chains below, sequenced in a study of early T cells in non-severe SARS-CoV-2 infection. TCRdb redid the calling of the 5' RACE reads with MiXCR, one entry per CDR3 protein. The repertoire holds around 58,000 distinct CDR3 sequences, around 4.6% seen once, with 4.9% in the top ten. Sequencing input: whole blood. Source of these receptors: an adult who was a healthcare worker with PCR-confirmed SARS-CoV-2 infection or an uninfected control (not recorded which).

This clonotype was picked up many times. The genes are TRBV14 and TRBJ2-3, with a weak D call TRBD2 (5 bases). Trimming took off 3 bases at V and 11 bases at J, with 12 bases between the two ends. This CDR3 contains 12 residues. The germline gives CDR1 SGHDN, CDR2 FVKESK. CDR3 nucleotides: TGTGCCAGCAGCCACGCCGGGGTTGGGCAGTATTTT. Its protein product is CASSHAGVGQYF.

This clonotype was detected ten times or more. The chain links TRBV6-2 or TRBV6-3 to TRBJ2-7; 7 bases agree with TRBD2. The germline V gene encodes CDR1 MNHEY and CDR2 SVGEGT. There are 14 residues in the CDR3. J gave up 1 base and V 10 bases, and 10 bases lay outside the gene matches. The chain's CDR3 is CATAPLAQSYEQYF. DNA for the CDR3: TGTGCCACAGCTCCACTAGCGCAATCCTACGAGCAGTACTTC.

The CDR3 loop is CSTGREVGETQYF. CDR3 sequence (DNA): TGCAGCACTGGACGGGAGGTAGGAGAGACCCAGTACTTC. The gene calls are TRBV29-1 and TRBJ2-5; 7 bases map to TRBD2. Losses at the gene ends were 8 bases for V and 4 bases for J; bases not matched to a gene: 10. Germline assignment: CDR1 SQVTM and CDR2 ANQGSEA. The CDR3 runs 13 residues.

This clonotype was recorded at least ten times. The chain employs TRBV27 and TRBJ2-7, with 7 bases that match TRBD1. The CDR3 covers 13 residues. V was pared by 3 bases and J by 4 bases, with 3 bases of the junction left unmatched. The germline gives CDR1 MNHEY, CDR2 SMNVEV (reference sequence). CDR3 in amino acids: CASSLGQRYEQYF. CDR3 DNA sequence: TGTGCCAGCAGTTTGGGACAGAGATACGAGCAGTACTTC.

This clonotype was found many times. The V and J genes are TRBV29-1 and TRBJ2-1; D is unclear. The CDR3 runs 14 residues. Germline assignment: CDR1 SQVTM and CDR2 ANQGSEA. V was cut by 5 bases and J by 4 bases, with 15 bases left in between. Here the CDR3 reads CSVTRAGLYNEQFF. The CDR3 region has the DNA TGCAGCGTTACCCGCGCAGGCCTATACAATGAGCAGTTCTTC.

This clonotype was recorded many times. The CDR3 spells CASSTQNIQYF. The CDR3 region has the DNA TGTGCCAGCAGCACCCAAAACATTCAGTACTTC. The chain carries TRBV6-2 or TRBV6-3 and TRBJ2-4; D gene uncertain. This CDR3 is 11 amino acids long. Germline CDR1 MNHEY, CDR2 SVGEGT. V lost 6 bases to trimming and J lost 5 bases, with 5 bases between them.

This clonotype was counted at least ten times. V and J are TRBV7-2 and TRBJ1-3; D possibly corresponds to TRBD1 (6 bases). Germline-derived CDR1 and CDR2 are SGHTA and FQGNSA. The V end was cut by 3 bases, the J end by 1 base, with 7 bases between. The CDR3 totals 14 residues. The CDR3 protein is CASSLGASGNTIYF. DNA for the CDR3: TGTGCCAGCAGCTTGGGGGCATCTGGAAACACCATATATTTT.

This clonotype was counted many times. The chain links TRBV20-1 to TRBJ1-1, with a tentative D call TRBD1 (5 bases). The CDR3 length is 16 residues. V gave up 3 bases and J gave up 5 bases, with 22 bases separating them. Germline CDR1 is DFQATT and CDR2 is SNEGSKA (reference sequence). As DNA, the CDR3 is TGCAGTGCTAGGACTCTCTCCAGGGACGGGGGGACTGAAGCTTTCTTT. It specifies CSARTLSRDGGTEAFF.

This clonotype was observed a handful of times. This chain joins TRBV7-8 and TRBJ1-1; D remains ambiguous. This CDR3 contains 15 residues. CDR1 is SGHVS and CDR2 is FQNEAQ in the germline V gene. V dropped 5 bases and J dropped 0 bases, with 13 bases sitting between them. Here the CDR3 reads CASSPRGNMNTEAFF. CDR3 nucleotides: TGTGCCAGCAGCCCTAGAGGGAATATGAACACTGAAGCTTTCTTT.

This clonotype was seen a handful of times. The chain carries TRBV5-4 and TRBJ2-5; D uncertain. The V end lost 4 bases, the J end lost 1 base, and 5 bases lay between the germline ends. Germline V lookup: CDR1 SGHNT, CDR2 YYREEE (reference sequence). The CDR3 totals 12 residues. Here the CDR3 reads CASSPSQETQYF. CDR3 coding DNA: TGTGCCAGCAGCCCCTCCCAAGAGACCCAGTACTTC.

This clonotype was recorded at least ten times. The chain combines TRBV12-3 or TRBV12-4 with TRBJ2-2, with 7 bases that match TRBD2. There are 18 residues in the CDR3. Trimming took 6 bases from V and 6 from J; bases not matched to a gene: 19. CDR3 nucleotide sequence: TGTGCCAGCAGGCCAAGGTTAATCCGGGAGGAAAAGTCCGGGGAGCTGTTTTTT. It encodes CASRPRLIREEKSGELFF.

This clonotype has more than one count but fewer than ten. The chain has TRBV5-4 and TRBJ2-3; 11 bases map to TRBD1. Looked up from germline, CDR1 is SGHNT and CDR2 is YYREEE (reference sequence). Trimming cost V 2 bases and J 5 bases; bases outside gene matches: 4. This CDR3 has 15 amino acids. Written as DNA, the CDR3 is TGTGCCAGCAGCTTTGGGGGACAGGGGGGAGATACGCAGTATTTT. It codes for CASSFGGQGGDTQYF.

This clonotype was recorded many times. The chain has TRBV20-1 and TRBJ2-2; TRBD2 matches 13 bases. CDR3 size: 16 residues. V was clipped by 4 bases and J by 4 bases; unmatched bases: 6. CDR1 DFQATT and CDR2 SNEGSKA come from the germline V gene (reference sequence). CDR3 sequence (DNA): TGCAGTGCTACCACTAGCGGGAGGGCCCTCACCGGGGAGCTGTTTTTT. Encoded protein: CSATTSGRALTGELFF.

Concerning this clonotype: A read error is likely, as this CDR3 ends without the conserved phenylalanine or tryptophan. CDR3 in DNA: TGCAGCGTTCGCAGGGCCATCAGCACAGATACGCAGTATTCT. Translation gives CSVRRAISTDTQYS. The chain joins TRBV29-1 to TRBJ2-3; tentatively, D is TRBD1 (5 bases). The CDR3 extends over 14 amino acids. Germline assignment: CDR1 SQVTM and CDR2 ANQGSEA. Trimming took 5 bases from V and 0 from J, leaving 12 bases between them.

This clonotype has more than one count but fewer than ten. This sequence joins TRBV20-1 and TRBJ2-2; 15 bases line up with TRBD2. Germline V gene sequence: CDR1 DFQATT, CDR2 SNEGSKA (reference sequence). V gave up 8 bases and J gave up 3 bases; unmatched junction bases: 7. This CDR3 comprises 16 residues. The CDR3: CSPRTSGRADTGELFF. As DNA, the CDR3 is TGCAGTCCCCGGACTAGCGGGAGGGCTGACACCGGGGAGCTGTTTTTT.

The V and J genes are TRBV4-3 and TRBJ2-3; unclear D gene. Trimming stripped 0 bases from V and 4 bases from J, with 11 bases between. This CDR3 is 15 amino acids long. Germline lookup yields CDR1 LGHNA and CDR2 YSLEER. The DNA for the CDR3 is TGCGCCAGCAGCCAAGATCGGTTGTCGGCAGATACGCAGTATTTT. This translates into CASSQDRLSADTQYF.

This clonotype has only a few counts. The V and J genes are TRBV7-3 and TRBJ2-1, with 12 bases lining up with TRBD2. Germline V gene lookup returns CDR1 SGHTA and CDR2 FQGTGA. CDR3 length: 14 amino acids. The ends lost 3 bases at V and 9 bases at J; junction bases unmatched: 3. CDR3: CASSLTSGSAEQFF. CDR3 bases: TGTGCCAGCAGCTTGACTAGCGGGAGCGCTGAGCAGTTCTTC.

The CDR3 region has the DNA TGTGCCAGCAGTTACGTCTCCGGGGAGCTGTTTTTT. Encoded protein: CASSYVSGELFF. The chain combines TRBV6-5 with TRBJ2-2; D gene uncertain. V was trimmed by 2 bases and J by 6 bases, leaving 4 bases between them. The length of the CDR3 is 12 residues. Germline V gene sequence: CDR1 MNHEY, CDR2 SVGAGI.

There are many counts of this clonotype. This sequence joins TRBV16 and TRBJ1-4; 8 bases align to TRBD1. V lost 4 bases, J lost 0 bases, and 10 bases stayed unmatched. This CDR3 is 18 amino acids long. Germline-derived CDR1 and CDR2 are KGHSY and FQNENV. The CDR3 here is CASSRSLGQAATNEKLFF. The CDR3 coding sequence is TGTGCCAGCAGCCGTTCGTTGGGACAGGCCGCAACTAATGAAAAACTGTTTTTT.

This clonotype has at least ten counts. V is TRBV19 and J is TRBJ2-1; 15 positions agree with TRBD2. Trimming removed 10 bases from V and 7 bases from J; junction bases left unmatched: 11. CDR1 and CDR2 (germline): LNHDA, SQIVND (reference sequence). The CDR3 extends over 16 amino acids. CDR3 sequence reads: CATGLAGGFLGNEQFF. In DNA form, the CDR3 reads TGTGCCACCGGACTAGCGGGAGGGTTCTTGGGTAATGAGCAGTTCTTC.

The J gene is TRBJ2-2, the V gene TRBV10-3; D is unclear. Germline values: CDR1 ENHRY, CDR2 SYGVKD. This CDR3 has 15 amino acids. V was clipped by 6 bases and J by 5 bases, with 16 bases between them. The CDR3 is CAISENPVETGELFF. The CDR3 nucleotides read TGTGCCATCAGCGAAAACCCCGTGGAAACCGGGGAGCTGTTTTTT.

In the case of this clonotype: A read error is possible here, since a much larger clone lies one base away. The chain employs TRBV7-2 and TRBJ2-1, with 7 positions matching TRBD1. The end of the DNA aligns better with TRBJ2-7, so the J call may be wrong. This CDR3 region has 16 residues. CDR1 is SGHTA and CDR2 is FQGNSA in the germline V gene. The CDR3 DNA sequence: TGTGCCAGCAGCTTAGTGGGGACAGCAGCCTACAATGAGCAGTACTTC. It yields the protein CASSLVGTAAYNEQYF.

As to this clonotype: A junction end diverges from the germline sequence, so it may reflect a read error. The CDR3: CASTSLGGLAPNF. CDR3 DNA sequence: TGTGCCAGCACCTCCTTGGGGGGACTAGCGCCTAACTTC. The chain links TRBV2 to TRBJ2-7; TRBD2 matches 10 bases. Germline V gene lookup returns CDR1 SNHLY and CDR2 FYNNEI. CDR3 length: 13 amino acids.

The gene calls are TRBV3-1 and TRBJ2-2; D is possibly TRBD2 (7 bases). Trimming removed 0 bases from V and 9 bases from J, with 14 bases in between. The CDR3 sequence is 15 residues long. Germline assignment: CDR1 LGHDT and CDR2 YNNKEL (reference sequence). The CDR3: CASSQDTRGGRELFF. The CDR3 DNA is TGTGCCAGCAGCCAAGATACGAGGGGGGGCAGGGAGCTGTTTTTT.

The rearrangement uses TRBV10-2 and TRBJ2-7; possibly TRBD2 for D (5 bases). The CDR3 has 13 amino acids. V shed 6 bases and J shed 6 bases, with 15 bases lying between them. The germline gives CDR1 WSHSY, CDR2 SAAADI. This CDR3 reads CASSGLARLEQYF. For the CDR3, the DNA is TGCGCCAGCAGCGGACTTGCCCGACTCGAGCAGTACTTC.

This clonotype was observed at least ten times. The J gene is TRBJ1-1, the V gene TRBV12-3 or TRBV12-4; TRBD1 is a possible D gene (5 bases). V was trimmed by 6 bases and J by 1 base, leaving 9 bases between them. The length of the CDR3 is 13 residues. DNA of the CDR3: TGTGCCAGCAGCCCTACAGGGAACACTGAAGCTTTCTTT. Protein product: CASSPTGNTEAFF.

The chain couples TRBV21-1 to TRBJ2-7; the listed D gene, TRBD1, was not tested against the DNA. TRBV21-1 is annotated as a pseudogene. This CDR3 spans 13 amino acids. The CDR3 nucleotides read TGTGCCAGCAACACCTCAGGGGATTCCGAGCAGTACTTC. Its protein product is CASNTSGDSEQYF.

This clonotype has a handful of counts. The chain uses TRBV20-1 and TRBJ2-1; D is perhaps TRBD2 (6 bases). The length of the CDR3 is 12 residues. CDR1 is DFQATT and CDR2 is SNEGSKA in the germline V gene (reference sequence). The V gene lost 6 bases and the J gene lost 9 bases, with 15 bases spanning the gap. Written as DNA, the CDR3 is TGCAGTGCCCACCAGTACGGGGGTGAGCAGTTCTTC. This gives the protein CSAHQYGGEQFF.

This clonotype was seen many times. The chain combines TRBV20-1 with TRBJ2-3, with TRBD2 matching 7 bases. V lost 1 base, J lost 0 bases, and 4 bases stayed unmatched. The CDR3 is 15 residues long. Germline assignment: CDR1 DFQATT and CDR2 SNEGSKA (reference sequence). The CDR3 sequence is CSARVAGVSTDTQYF. The CDR3 DNA is TGCAGTGCTAGAGTGGCGGGAGTTAGCACAGATACGCAGTATTTT.

The table lists this clonotype with many counts. The chain links TRBV11-2 to TRBJ2-3, with TRBD2 matching 8 bases. Per the germline V gene, CDR1 is SGHAT and CDR2 is FQNNGV. J was trimmed by 6 bases and V by 5 bases; bases with no gene match: 19. This CDR3 is built from 18 residues. The CDR3 nucleotides read TGTGCCAGCAGCCCGTCGCCGGTACCGGGACTAGATCGCGATACGCAGTATTTT. Protein product: CASSPSPVPGLDRDTQYF.

Only a few counts were recorded for this clonotype. The chain joins TRBV6-5 to TRBJ2-1; the D is unclear. There are 14 residues in the CDR3. Germline V gene data show CDR1 as MNHEY and CDR2 as SVGAGI. Deletions cut 4 bases from V and 8 bases from J, with 15 bases between. In DNA form, the CDR3 reads TGTGCCAGCAGTTCGATCCTGGCTATGGATGAGCAGTTCTTC. It codes for CASSSILAMDEQFF.